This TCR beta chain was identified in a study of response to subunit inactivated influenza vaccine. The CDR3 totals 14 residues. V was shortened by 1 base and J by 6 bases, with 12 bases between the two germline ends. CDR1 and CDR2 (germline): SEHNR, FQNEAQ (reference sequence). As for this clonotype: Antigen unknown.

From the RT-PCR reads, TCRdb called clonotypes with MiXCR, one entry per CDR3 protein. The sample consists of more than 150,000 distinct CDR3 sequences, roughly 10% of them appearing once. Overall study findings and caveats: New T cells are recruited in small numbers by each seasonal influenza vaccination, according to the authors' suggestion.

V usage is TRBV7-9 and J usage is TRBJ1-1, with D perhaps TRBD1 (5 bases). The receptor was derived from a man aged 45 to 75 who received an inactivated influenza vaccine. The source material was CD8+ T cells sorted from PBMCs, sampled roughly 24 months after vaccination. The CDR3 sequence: CASSLEGQGAEAFF. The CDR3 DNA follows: TGTGCCAGCAGCTTAGAAGGCCAGGGCGCTGAAGCTTTCTTT.